Sequencing of this T cell receptor (beta chain) was carried out in a study of metastatic and nonmetastatic thyroid tumors. This clone ranks as medium-sized (0.01 to 0.1%). TCRdb reassembled clones from the PCR reads with MiXCR. This table has 45,000 to 55,000 clones, about 25% appearing once. Prior to thyroid surgery, none of the patients had received any treatment. V was clipped by 3 bases and J by 3 bases; unmatched bases: 5. The CDR3 is 15 amino acids. CDR1 and CDR2 (germline): KGHSH, LQKENI. Sequenced material: blood. The origin of this receptor is a male donor with papillary thyroid cancer or a benign thyroid nodule (not recorded which). Some clones in this sample may be carry-over from other donors' samples. This chain connects TRBV18 to TRBJ2-7, with 10 nucleotides matching TRBD1. The CDR3: CASSPRQGADYEQYF. DNA for the CDR3: TGTGCCAGCTCACCCCGACAGGGGGCCGACTACGAGCAGTACTTC.